The source of this TCR beta chain is a study of blood T cell repertoires in COVID-19. Overall study context: Samples taken during acute and convalescent COVID-19 were collected in the United States, Italy and Spain. In each case, the material was cDNA or gDNA derived from T cells, B-cell-depleted T cells, or PBMCs.

Trimming removed 0 bases from V and 4 bases from J, with 3 bases in between. CDR3 length: 11 residues. In germline, CDR1 is DFQATT, CDR2 SNEGSKA (reference sequence). Sequenced by immunoSEQ multiplex PCR; TCRdb stores in-frame clones only, minus some. This table holds under 400,000 clones, approximately 89% found once. This chain connects TRBV20-1 to TRBJ1-2; the D is unclear. The TCR comes from a woman aged 25 to 39 with COVID-19, enrolled during active disease. The material sequenced was peripheral blood. CDR3 loop: CSAREAYGYTF. The CDR3 DNA follows: TGCAGTGCTAGAGAGGCCTATGGCTACACCTTC.